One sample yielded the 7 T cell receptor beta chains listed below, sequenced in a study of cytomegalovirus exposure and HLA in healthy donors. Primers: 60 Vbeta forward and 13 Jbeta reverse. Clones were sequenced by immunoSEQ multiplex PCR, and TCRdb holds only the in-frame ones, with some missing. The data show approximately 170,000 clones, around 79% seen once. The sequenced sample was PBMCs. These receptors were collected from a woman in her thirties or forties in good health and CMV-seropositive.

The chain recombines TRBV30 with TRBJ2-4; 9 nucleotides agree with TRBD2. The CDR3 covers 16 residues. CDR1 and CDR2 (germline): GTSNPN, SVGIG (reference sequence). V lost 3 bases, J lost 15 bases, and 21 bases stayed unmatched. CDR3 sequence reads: CAWRELGSGAGGGLYF. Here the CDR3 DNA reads TGTGCCTGGAGAGAGCTTGGGAGCGGCGCGGGGGGGGGTCTGTACTTC.

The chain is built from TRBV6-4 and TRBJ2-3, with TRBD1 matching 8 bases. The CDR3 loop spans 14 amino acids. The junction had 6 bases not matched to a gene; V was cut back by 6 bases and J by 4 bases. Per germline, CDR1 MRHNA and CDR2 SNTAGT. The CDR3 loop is CASSLDRAADTQYF. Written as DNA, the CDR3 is TGTGCCAGCAGCTTGGACAGGGCTGCAGATACGCAGTATTTT.

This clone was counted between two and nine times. The CDR3 sequence is CASSKTGIGYEQYF. CDR3 nucleotide sequence: TGTGCCAGTAGTAAGACAGGGATCGGGTACGAGCAGTACTTC. The rearrangement links TRBV19 to TRBJ2-7, with 7 nucleotides matching TRBD1. In germline, CDR1 is LNHDA, CDR2 SQIVND (reference sequence). J lost 4 bases, V lost 4 bases, and 7 bases had no gene match. There are 14 residues in the CDR3.

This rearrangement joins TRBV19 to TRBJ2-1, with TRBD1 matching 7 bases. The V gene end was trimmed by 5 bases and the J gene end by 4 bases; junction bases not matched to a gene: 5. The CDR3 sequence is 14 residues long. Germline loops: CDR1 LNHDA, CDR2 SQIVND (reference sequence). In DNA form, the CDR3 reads TGTGCCAGTAGTGTTCCGGGACAGTACAATGAGCAGTTCTTC. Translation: CASSVPGQYNEQFF.

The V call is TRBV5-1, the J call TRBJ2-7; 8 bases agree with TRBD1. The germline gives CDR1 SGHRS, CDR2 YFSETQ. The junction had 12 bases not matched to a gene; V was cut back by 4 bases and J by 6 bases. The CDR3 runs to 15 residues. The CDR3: CASSRDLQGATEQYF. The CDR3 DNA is TGCGCCAGCAGCCGGGATCTGCAGGGGGCTACCGAGCAGTACTTC.

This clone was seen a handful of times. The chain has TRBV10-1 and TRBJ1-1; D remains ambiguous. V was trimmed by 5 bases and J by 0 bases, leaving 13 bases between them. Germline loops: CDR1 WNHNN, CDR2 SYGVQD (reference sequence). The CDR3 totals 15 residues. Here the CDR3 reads CASSPQAGLNTEAFF. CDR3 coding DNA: TGCGCCAGCAGTCCCCAGGCCGGTTTGAACACTGAAGCTTTCTTT.

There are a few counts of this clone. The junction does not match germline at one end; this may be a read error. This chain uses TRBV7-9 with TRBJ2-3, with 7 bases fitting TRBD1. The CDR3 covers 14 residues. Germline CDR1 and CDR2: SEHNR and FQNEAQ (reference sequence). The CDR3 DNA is TGTTCCAGCAGTCGAGATAACAGGGGAGATACGCAGTATTTT. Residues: CSSSRDNRGDTQYF.